This TCR beta chain was profiled in a study of OX40 agonist ivuxolimab in advanced cancers. Study at large: Patients were around 83% male with ages roughly 23 to 85, mean about 54.

The CDR3 spans 14 residues. V was pared by 6 bases and J by 1 base, with 12 bases between. Germline V CDR1 and CDR2: SNHLY, FYNNEI. This table comes from immunoSEQ multiplex PCR, and its TCRdb copy is limited to in-frame clones, with some not included. The sample records 72,000 or so clones, around 90% being singletons. Notes on the study in general: Nonresponders included some who also had low normalized T-cell clonal expansion.

Worth noting for this clone: Its antigen is as yet unknown.

If patients had autoimmune disease history or systemic immunosuppression, they were excluded. The chain carries TRBV2 and TRBJ1-1, with D maybe TRBD1 (5 bases). This receptor was obtained from an adult with an advanced solid tumor such as melanoma, head and neck, liver or kidney cancer. This sample comprised CD4+ or CD8+ T cells sorted from blood, obtained in a trial of the OX40 agonist ivuxolimab. The CDR3 here is CASSPGLPNTEAFF. The CDR3 DNA reads TGTGCCAGCAGCCCGGGACTCCCGAACACTGAAGCTTTCTTT.